This T cell receptor (beta chain) originates from a study of Graves' ophthalmopathy and Graves' hyperthyroidism. The CDR3 has 13 residues. V was clipped by 0 bases and J by 8 bases, with 10 bases between them. Germline V gene lookup returns CDR1 LGHNT and CDR2 FRNRAP. This clonotype was seen many times. Other autoimmune diseases, uncontrolled infections, pregnancy or lactation ruled patients out of participation. Orbital computed tomography, thyroid ultrasound, TRAb, serum thyroxine and clinical symptoms formed the basis of diagnosis. Out of around 9.4 ml of fresh peripheral blood, PBMCs were obtained. Amplified material comprised TCR beta CDR3 regions derived from RNA transcripts. Investigators did first-round RT-PCR with HTBI primers, then second-round multiplex PCR. MiXCR was run by TCRdb on the multiplex PCR reads, yielding one entry per CDR3 protein. The sample holds around 400,000 distinct CDR3 sequences, 15% to 20% seen once.

This TCR was recovered from a woman under 30 with Graves' ophthalmopathy. Specimen: peripheral blood. The chain is built from TRBV12-5 and TRBJ1-1, with D uncertain. The CDR3 DNA reads TGTGCTAGTGGTTTGGTAGTTCCCCCCGAAGCTTTCTTT. It is translated as CASGLVVPPEAFF. Full variable domain (outside the CDR3, taken from reference TRBV12-5 and TRBJ1-1): DARVTQTPRHKVTEMGQEVTMRCQPILGHNTVFWYRQTMMQGLELLAYFRNRAPLDDSGMPKDRFSAEMPDATLATLKIQPSEPRDSAVYFCASGLVVPPEAFFGQGTRLTVV.